This T cell receptor beta chain was captured in a study of blood T cell repertoires in COVID-19. Study summary: Sites in the United States, Italy and Spain provided acute and convalescent COVID-19 samples. T cells, B-cell-depleted T cells, or PBMCs supplied cDNA or gDNA.

Authors' processing steps: Estimation of nucleated cell counts relied on the amplification of reference gene primers. Method: immunoSEQ multiplex PCR; TCRdb's copy keeps in-frame clones and lacks some. For V, J and clone size, that table is used; D and trimming come from the DNA. The data contain about 98,000 clones, around 75% of them singletons. This clone turned up a few times. CDR1 and CDR2 (germline): KGHDR, SFDVKD. V was pared by 1 base and J by 7 bases, with 16 bases between. The CDR3 totals 16 residues. The TCR originated in a man between 70 and 80 years old with acute or convalescent COVID-19. The gene calls are TRBV24-1 and TRBJ2-1; D may be TRBD2 (6 bases). Sequencing was performed on peripheral blood. The CDR3 DNA is TGTGCCACCAGTGATTTCAGTTCGGGAGCGGAAAATGAGCAGTTCTTC. It encodes CATSDFSSGAENEQFF.